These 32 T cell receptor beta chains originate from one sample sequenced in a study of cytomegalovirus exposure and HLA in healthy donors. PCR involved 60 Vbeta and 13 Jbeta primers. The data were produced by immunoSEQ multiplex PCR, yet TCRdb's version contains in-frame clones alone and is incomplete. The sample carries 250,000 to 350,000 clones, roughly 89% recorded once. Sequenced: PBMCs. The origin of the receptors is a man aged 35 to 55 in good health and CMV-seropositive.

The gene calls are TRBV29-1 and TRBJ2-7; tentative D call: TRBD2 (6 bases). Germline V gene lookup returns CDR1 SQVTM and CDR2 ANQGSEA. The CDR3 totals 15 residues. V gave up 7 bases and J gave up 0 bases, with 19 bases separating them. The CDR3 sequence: CSGVFSGVHSYEQYF. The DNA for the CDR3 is TGCAGCGGAGTATTCTCGGGGGTCCACTCCTACGAGCAGTACTTC.

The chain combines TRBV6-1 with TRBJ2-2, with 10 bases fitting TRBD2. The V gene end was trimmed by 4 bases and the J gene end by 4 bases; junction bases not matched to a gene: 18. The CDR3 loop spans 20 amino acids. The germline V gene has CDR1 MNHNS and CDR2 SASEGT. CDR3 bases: TGTGCCAGCAGTGGAGTCAGTTGGTCTAGCGGGAGCCCGGGCACCGGGGAGCTGTTTTTT. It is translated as CASSGVSWSSGSPGTGELFF.

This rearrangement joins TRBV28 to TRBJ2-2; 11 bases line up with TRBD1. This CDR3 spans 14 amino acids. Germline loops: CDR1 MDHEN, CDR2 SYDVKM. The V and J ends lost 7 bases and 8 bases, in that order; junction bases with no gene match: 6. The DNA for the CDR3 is TGTGCCAGCAAGTGGACAGGGGGCGTGGGGGAGCTGTTTTTT. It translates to CASKWTGGVGELFF. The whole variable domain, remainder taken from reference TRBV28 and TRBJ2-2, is DVKVTQSSRYLVKRTGEKVFLECVQDMDHENMFWYRQDPGLGLRLIYFSYDVKMKEKGDIPEGYSVSREKKERFSLILESASTNQTSMYLCASKWTGGVGELFFGEGSRLTVL.

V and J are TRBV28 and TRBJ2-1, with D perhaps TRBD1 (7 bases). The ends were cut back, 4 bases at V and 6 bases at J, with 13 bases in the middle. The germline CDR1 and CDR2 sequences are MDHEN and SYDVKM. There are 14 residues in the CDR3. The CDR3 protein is CASSYQGGRNEQFF. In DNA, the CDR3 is TGTGCCAGCAGTTACCAGGGGGGACGCAATGAGCAGTTCTTC. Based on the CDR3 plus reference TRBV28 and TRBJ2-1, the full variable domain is DVKVTQSSRYLVKRTGEKVFLECVQDMDHENMFWYRQDPGLGLRLIYFSYDVKMKEKGDIPEGYSVSREKKERFSLILESASTNQTSMYLCASSYQGGRNEQFFGPGTRLTVL.

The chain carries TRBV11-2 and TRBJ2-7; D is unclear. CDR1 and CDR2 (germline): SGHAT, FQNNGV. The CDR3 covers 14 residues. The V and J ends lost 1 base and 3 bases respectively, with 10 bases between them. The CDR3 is CASSLVPAYYEQYF. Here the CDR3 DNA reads TGTGCCAGCAGCTTAGTTCCCGCGTACTACGAGCAGTACTTC.

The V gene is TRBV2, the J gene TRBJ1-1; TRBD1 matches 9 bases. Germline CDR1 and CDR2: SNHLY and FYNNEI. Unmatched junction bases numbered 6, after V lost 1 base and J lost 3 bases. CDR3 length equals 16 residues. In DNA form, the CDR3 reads TGTGCCAGCAGTGAAGGGACAGGGGAAGGGCACACTGAAGCTTTCTTT. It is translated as CASSEGTGEGHTEAFF.

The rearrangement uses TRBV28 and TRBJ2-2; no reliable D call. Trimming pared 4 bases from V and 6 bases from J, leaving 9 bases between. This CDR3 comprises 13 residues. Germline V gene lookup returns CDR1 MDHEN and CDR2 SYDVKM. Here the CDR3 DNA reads TGTGCCAGCAGTTCTCGACATGCCGGGGAGCTGTTTTTT. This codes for CASSSRHAGELFF.

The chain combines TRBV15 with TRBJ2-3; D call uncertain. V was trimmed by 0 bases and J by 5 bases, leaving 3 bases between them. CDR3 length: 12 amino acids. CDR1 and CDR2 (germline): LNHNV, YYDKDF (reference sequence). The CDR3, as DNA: TGTGCCACCAGCAGAGATATAGATACGCAGTATTTT. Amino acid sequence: CATSRDIDTQYF.

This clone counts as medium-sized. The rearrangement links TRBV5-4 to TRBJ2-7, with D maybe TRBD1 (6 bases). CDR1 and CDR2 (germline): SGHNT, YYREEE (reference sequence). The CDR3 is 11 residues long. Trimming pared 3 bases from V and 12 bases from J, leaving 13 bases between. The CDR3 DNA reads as TGTGCCAGCAGCTCGCAGGGGATAGCGTACTTC. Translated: CASSSQGIAYF.

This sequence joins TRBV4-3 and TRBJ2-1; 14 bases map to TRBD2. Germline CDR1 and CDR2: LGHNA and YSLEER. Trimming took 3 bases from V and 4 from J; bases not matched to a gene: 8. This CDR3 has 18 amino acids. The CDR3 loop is CASSQGGTSGSPYNEQFF. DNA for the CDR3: TGCGCCAGCAGCCAGGGAGGGACTAGCGGGAGCCCATACAATGAGCAGTTCTTC.

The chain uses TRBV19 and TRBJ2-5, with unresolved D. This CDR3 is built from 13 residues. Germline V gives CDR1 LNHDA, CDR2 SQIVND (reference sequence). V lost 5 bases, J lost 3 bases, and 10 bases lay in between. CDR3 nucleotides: TGTGCCAGTAGTTGGGCAGAAGAAGAGACCCAGTACTTC. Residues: CASSWAEEETQYF.

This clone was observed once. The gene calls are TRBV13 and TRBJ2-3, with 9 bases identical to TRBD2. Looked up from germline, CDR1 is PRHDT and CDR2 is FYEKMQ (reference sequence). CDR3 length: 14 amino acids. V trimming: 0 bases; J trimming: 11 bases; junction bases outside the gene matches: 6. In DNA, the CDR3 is TGTGCCAGCAGCTTAGGCCTAGCGGGATTTGGGCAGTATTTT. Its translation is CASSLGLAGFGQYF.

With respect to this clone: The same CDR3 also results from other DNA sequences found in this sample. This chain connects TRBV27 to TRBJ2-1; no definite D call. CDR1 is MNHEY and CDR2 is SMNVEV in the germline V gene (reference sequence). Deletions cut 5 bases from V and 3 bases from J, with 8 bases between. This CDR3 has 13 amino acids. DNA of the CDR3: TGTGCCAGCAGTCTACGCGGCTACAATGAGCAGTTCTTC. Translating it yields CASSLRGYNEQFF.

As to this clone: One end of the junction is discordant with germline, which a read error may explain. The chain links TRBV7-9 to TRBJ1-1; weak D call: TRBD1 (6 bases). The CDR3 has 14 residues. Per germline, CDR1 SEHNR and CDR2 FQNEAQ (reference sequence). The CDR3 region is CSSSLQGMNTEAFF. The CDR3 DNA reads TGTTCCAGCAGCTTACAGGGAATGAACACTGAAGCTTTCTTT.

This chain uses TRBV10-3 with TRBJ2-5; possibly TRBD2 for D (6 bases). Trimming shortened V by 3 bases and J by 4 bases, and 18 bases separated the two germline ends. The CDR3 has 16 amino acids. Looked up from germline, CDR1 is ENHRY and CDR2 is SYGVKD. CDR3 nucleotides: TGTGCCATCAGTGACTTCCCGGGACGGAGGGGAGAGACCCAGTACTTC. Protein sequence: CAISDFPGRRGETQYF.

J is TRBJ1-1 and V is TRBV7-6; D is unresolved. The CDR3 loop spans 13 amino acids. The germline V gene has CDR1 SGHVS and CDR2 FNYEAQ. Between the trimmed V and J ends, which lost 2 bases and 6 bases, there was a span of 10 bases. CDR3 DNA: TGTGCCAGCAGCTTATTGGTGGGCGCTGAAGCTTTCTTT. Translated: CASSLLVGAEAFF.

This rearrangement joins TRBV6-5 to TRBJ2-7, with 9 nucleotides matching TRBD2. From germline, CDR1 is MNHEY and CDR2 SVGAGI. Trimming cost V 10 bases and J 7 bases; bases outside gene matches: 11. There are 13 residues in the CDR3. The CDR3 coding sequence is TGTGCCACAGGGCGGGAGGGCCTTGGGGAGCAGTACTTC. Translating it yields CATGREGLGEQYF.

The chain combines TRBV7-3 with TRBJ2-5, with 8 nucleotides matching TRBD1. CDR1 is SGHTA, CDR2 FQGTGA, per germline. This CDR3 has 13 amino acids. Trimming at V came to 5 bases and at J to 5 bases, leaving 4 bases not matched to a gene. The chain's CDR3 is CASSERQGETQYF. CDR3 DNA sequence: TGTGCCAGCAGCGAGCGACAGGGGGAGACCCAGTACTTC.

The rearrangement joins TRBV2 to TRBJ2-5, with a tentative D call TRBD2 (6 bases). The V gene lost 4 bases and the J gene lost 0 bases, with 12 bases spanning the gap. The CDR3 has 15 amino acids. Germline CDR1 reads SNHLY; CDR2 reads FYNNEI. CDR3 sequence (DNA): TGTGCCAGCAGTGTTGGGCGGGGCTACCAAGAGACCCAGTACTTC. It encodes CASSVGRGYQETQYF.

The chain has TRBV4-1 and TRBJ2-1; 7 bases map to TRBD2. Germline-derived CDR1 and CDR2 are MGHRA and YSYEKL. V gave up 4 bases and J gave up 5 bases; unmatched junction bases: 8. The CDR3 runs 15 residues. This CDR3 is CASSPRLAENNEQFF. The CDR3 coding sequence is TGCGCCAGCAGCCCAAGACTAGCAGAGAACAATGAGCAGTTCTTC.

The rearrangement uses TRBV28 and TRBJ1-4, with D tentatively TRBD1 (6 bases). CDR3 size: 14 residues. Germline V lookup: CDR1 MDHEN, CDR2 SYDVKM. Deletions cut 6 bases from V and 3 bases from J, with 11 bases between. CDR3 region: CASRLGGSNEKLFF. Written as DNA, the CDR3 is TGTGCCAGCAGGCTAGGGGGTTCTAATGAAAAACTGTTTTTT.

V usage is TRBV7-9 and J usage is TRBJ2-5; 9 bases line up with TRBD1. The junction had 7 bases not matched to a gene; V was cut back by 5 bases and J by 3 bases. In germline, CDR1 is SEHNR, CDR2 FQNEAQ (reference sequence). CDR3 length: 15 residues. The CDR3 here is CASSLPRTGEETQYF. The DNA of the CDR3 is TGTGCCAGCAGCCTCCCGCGGACAGGGGAAGAGACCCAGTACTTC.

CDR3 bases: TGTGCCAGCAGCCCCCGGGACAGGGGGAAAGATACGCAGTATTTT. It translates to CASSPRDRGKDTQYF. V and J are TRBV7-3 and TRBJ2-3, with TRBD1 matching over 11 bases. J was trimmed by 5 bases and V by 5 bases; bases with no gene match: 6. The CDR3 is 15 residues long. Germline-derived CDR1 and CDR2 are SGHTA and FQGTGA.

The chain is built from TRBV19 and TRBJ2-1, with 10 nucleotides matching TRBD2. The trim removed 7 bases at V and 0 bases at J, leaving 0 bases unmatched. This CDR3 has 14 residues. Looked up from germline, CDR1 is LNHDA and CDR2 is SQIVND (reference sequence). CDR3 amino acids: CASTSGSSYNEQFF. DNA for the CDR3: TGTGCCAGTACTAGCGGGAGCTCCTACAATGAGCAGTTCTTC.

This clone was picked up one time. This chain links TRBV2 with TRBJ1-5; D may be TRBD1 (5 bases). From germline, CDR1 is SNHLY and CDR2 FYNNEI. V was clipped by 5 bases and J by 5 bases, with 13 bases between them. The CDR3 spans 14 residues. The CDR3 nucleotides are TGTGCCAGCAGTCTTGGGTCAGGGCATCAGCCCCAGCATTTT. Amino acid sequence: CASSLGSGHQPQHF.

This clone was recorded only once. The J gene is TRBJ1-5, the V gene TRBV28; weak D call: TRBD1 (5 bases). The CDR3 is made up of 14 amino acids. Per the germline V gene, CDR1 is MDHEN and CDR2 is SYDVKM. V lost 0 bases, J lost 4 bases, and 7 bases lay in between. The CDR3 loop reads CASSLWGGNQPQHF. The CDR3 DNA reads TGTGCCAGCAGTTTATGGGGGGGAAATCAGCCCCAGCATTTT.

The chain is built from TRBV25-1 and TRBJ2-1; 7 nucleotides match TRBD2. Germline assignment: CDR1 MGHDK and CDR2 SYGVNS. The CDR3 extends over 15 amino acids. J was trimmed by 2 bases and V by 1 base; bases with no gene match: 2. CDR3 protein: CASSESGLAYNEQFF. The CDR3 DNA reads TGTGCCAGCAGTGAATCTGGACTAGCCTACAATGAGCAGTTCTTC.

CDR3 nucleotide sequence: TGTGCCAGCAGTTCAGCGGGGACTAGCGGGGGCTCCTACGAGCAGTACTTC. The encoded protein is CASSSAGTSGGSYEQYF. The gene calls are TRBV28 and TRBJ2-7, with 14 bases fitting TRBD2. CDR3 length equals 17 residues. The germline gives CDR1 MDHEN, CDR2 SYDVKM. J gave up 0 bases and V 4 bases, and 5 bases lay outside the gene matches.

The CDR3 DNA reads as TGCGCCAGCAGCTTTGGCCTTCCGTACAATGAGCAGTTCTTC. Translating it yields CASSFGLPYNEQFF. The chain carries TRBV5-1 and TRBJ2-1; D remains ambiguous. The CDR3 totals 14 residues. In germline, CDR1 is SGHRS, CDR2 YFSETQ. Between the trimmed V and J ends, which lost 2 bases and 4 bases, there was a span of 10 bases. The full variable domain, rest sourced from reference TRBV5-1 and TRBJ2-1, is KAGVTQTPRYLIKTRGQQVTLSCSPISGHRSVSWYQQTPGQGLQFLFEYFSETQRNKGNFPGRFSGRQFSNSRSEMNVSTLELGDSALYLCASSFGLPYNEQFFGPGTRLTVL.

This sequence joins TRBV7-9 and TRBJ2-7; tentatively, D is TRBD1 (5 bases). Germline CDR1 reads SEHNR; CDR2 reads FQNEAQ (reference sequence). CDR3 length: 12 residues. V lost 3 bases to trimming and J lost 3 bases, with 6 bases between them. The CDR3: CASSLTDYEQYF. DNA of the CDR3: TGTGCCAGCAGCTTGACAGACTACGAGCAGTACTTC.

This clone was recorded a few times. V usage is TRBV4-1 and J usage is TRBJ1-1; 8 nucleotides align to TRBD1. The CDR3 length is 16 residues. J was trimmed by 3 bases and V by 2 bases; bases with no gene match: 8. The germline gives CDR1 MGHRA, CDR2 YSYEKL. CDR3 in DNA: TGCGCCAGCAGCCAACTTCCACAGGGGGGGGACACTGAAGCTTTCTTT. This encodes CASSQLPQGGDTEAFF.

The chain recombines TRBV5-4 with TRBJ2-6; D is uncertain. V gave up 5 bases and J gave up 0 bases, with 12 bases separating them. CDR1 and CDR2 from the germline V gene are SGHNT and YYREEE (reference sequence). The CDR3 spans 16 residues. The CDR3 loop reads CASSPLEASGANVLTF. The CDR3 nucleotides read TGTGCCAGCAGTCCCCTCGAGGCCTCTGGGGCCAACGTCCTGACTTTC.